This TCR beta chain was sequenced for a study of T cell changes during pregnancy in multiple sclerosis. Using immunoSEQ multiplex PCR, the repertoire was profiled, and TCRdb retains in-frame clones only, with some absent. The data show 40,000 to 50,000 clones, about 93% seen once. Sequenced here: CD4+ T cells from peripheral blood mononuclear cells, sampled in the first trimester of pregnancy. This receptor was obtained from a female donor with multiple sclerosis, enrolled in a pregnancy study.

Here the CDR3 DNA reads TGTGCCAGCAGTGAATCGGGGGGGCGCTCTGGCTACACCTTC. Translating gives CASSESGGRSGYTF. The chain employs TRBV6-1 and TRBJ1-2; D is perhaps TRBD1 (6 bases). The CDR3 sequence is 14 residues long. Trimming left V 2 bases short and J 7 bases short, with 14 bases between. Germline V CDR1 and CDR2: MNHNS, SASEGT.